This T cell receptor beta chain comes out of a study of blood T cell repertoires in COVID-19. Study-level background: Researchers got acute and convalescent COVID-19 samples from the United States, Italy and Spain. T cells, B-cell-depleted T cells, or PBMCs supplied cDNA or gDNA.

The ends were cut back, 1 base at V and 2 bases at J, with 8 bases in the middle. The CDR3 totals 14 residues. Germline CDR1 SGHAT, CDR2 FQNNGV. Authors' methods: Amplifying reference gene primers gave estimates of nucleated cell counts. TCRdb's copy holds only in-frame clones and misses some; the assay was immunoSEQ multiplex PCR. Clonal size and the V and J genes are those of that table, whereas D and trimming came from the DNA. The sample contains about 33,000 clones, approximately 85% of which appear only once. The chain employs TRBV11-2 and TRBJ1-2, with unresolved D. Sequenced input: peripheral blood. This receptor was identified in a man between 60 and 70 years old with active COVID-19. This chain's CDR3 is CASSLVGRNYGYTF. In DNA, the CDR3 is TGTGCCAGCAGCTTAGTAGGCAGGAACTATGGCTACACCTTC.